These 21 T cell receptor beta chains share one sample of origin, sequenced in a study of Graves' ophthalmopathy and Graves' hyperthyroidism. RNA transcripts yielded amplified TCR beta CDR3 regions. RT-PCR was first run with HTBI primers, then multiplex PCR in a second round. A single record per CDR3 protein comes from TCRdb applying MiXCR to the multiplex PCR reads. Of roughly 300,000 distinct CDR3 sequences in the sample, 15% to 20% were seen once. The sequencing sample was made of peripheral blood. Receptors were obtained from an adult man with Graves' ophthalmopathy.

This clonotype was counted many times. The chain recombines TRBV4-1 with TRBJ2-7; TRBD2 might be the D (6 bases). Trimming removed 4 bases at V and 3 bases at J, with 25 bases between. CDR1 and CDR2 (germline): MGHRA, YSYEKL. CDR3 length: 18 residues. CDR3 region: CASSPGGSTGATIYEQYF. The CDR3 DNA reads as TGCGCCAGCAGCCCAGGCGGGTCGACGGGAGCGACGATCTACGAGCAGTACTTC.

This clonotype has ten or more counts. The CDR3 reads CASSYSGETNNYGYTF. In nucleotides, the CDR3 is TGTGCCAGCAGTTACTCGGGGGAGACGAATAACTATGGCTACACCTTC. The chain recombines TRBV6-5 with TRBJ1-2; maybe TRBD1 (5 bases). CDR3 length: 16 amino acids. V was cut by 0 bases and J by 1 base, with 12 bases left in between. Germline V gene sequence: CDR1 MNHEY, CDR2 SVGAGI.

This clonotype appeared many times. V and J are TRBV6-5 and TRBJ1-6; D gene uncertain. CDR1 is MNHEY and CDR2 is SVGAGI in the germline V gene. V gave up 5 bases and J gave up 6 bases, with 11 bases separating them. There are 14 residues in the CDR3. CDR3 sequence (DNA): TGTGCCAGCAGTACTCGGGCGCTTAATTCACCCCTCCACTTT. Amino acids: CASSTRALNSPLHF.

As for this clonotype: A much larger clone lies one base from this, so it may be a read error. This chain connects TRBV5-1 to TRBJ1-1; D not resolved. Trimming took 3 bases from V and 1 from J, leaving 10 bases between them. CDR1 and CDR2 from the germline V gene are SGHRS and YFSETQ. The CDR3 is 14 amino acids. CDR3 bases: TGCGCCAGCAGCTCGGGTGCGTGGAACACTGAAGCTTTCTTT. Translated, it gives CASSSGAWNTEAFF.

This clonotype was observed at least ten times. The CDR3 is CASSLTGSYEAFF. In DNA, the CDR3 is TGTGCCAGCAGCTTAACGGGATCTTATGAAGCTTTCTTT. The chain joins TRBV7-3 to TRBJ1-1; no clear D. V dropped 0 bases and J dropped 7 bases, with 9 bases sitting between them. CDR1 is SGHTA and CDR2 is FQGTGA in the germline V gene. The CDR3 totals 13 residues.

This clonotype was detected ten times or more. The CDR3 region has the DNA TGTGCCAGCAGCACAGCGATAGGGTACGAGCAGTACTTC. Encoded protein: CASSTAIGYEQYF. The chain carries TRBV6-1 and TRBJ2-7; the D is unclear. Between the trimmed V and J ends, which lost 6 bases and 4 bases, there was a span of 13 bases. In germline, CDR1 is MNHNS, CDR2 SASEGT. This CDR3 spans 13 amino acids.

This clonotype has more than one count but fewer than ten. The genes are TRBV6-1 and TRBJ1-2, with 9 bases lining up with TRBD1. V lost 5 bases, J lost 3 bases, and 7 bases stayed unmatched. The CDR3 covers 15 residues. CDR1 and CDR2 from the germline V gene are MNHNS and SASEGT. CDR3 nucleotide sequence: TGTGCCAGCAGTCTCCGGGACAGGGCCCACTATGGCTACACCTTC. Protein sequence: CASSLRDRAHYGYTF.

A remark on this clonotype: This may come from a read error, since a much larger clone is one base off. This chain uses TRBV18 with TRBJ1-1, with a possible D match to TRBD1 (5 bases). The CDR3 covers 14 residues. Germline V gene data show CDR1 as KGHSH and CDR2 as LQKENI. CDR3 nucleotides: TGTGCCAGCTCACCGGGGGTGATGAACACTGAAGCTCTCTTT. Encoded protein: CASSPGVMNTEALF.

The table lists this clonotype with many counts. The V and J genes are TRBV30 and TRBJ1-2; possible D gene TRBD1, 5 bases. Germline assignment: CDR1 GTSNPN and CDR2 SVGIG (reference sequence). The V gene lost 0 bases and the J gene lost 0 bases, with 8 bases spanning the gap. The CDR3 loop spans 14 amino acids. CDR3 loop: CAWSVDSANYGYTF. The CDR3 bases are TGTGCCTGGAGTGTAGACAGCGCTAACTATGGCTACACCTTC. The full variable domain, with the rest looked up from reference TRBV30 and TRBJ1-2, is SQTIHQWPATLVQPVGSPLSLECTVEGTSNPNLYWYRQAAGRGLQLLFYSVGIGQISSEVPQNLSASRPQDRQFILSSKKLLLSDSGFYLCAWSVDSANYGYTFGSGTRLTVV.

This clonotype was recorded many times. This chain connects TRBV5-1 to TRBJ1-1; unclear D gene. The CDR3 is 17 residues long. Germline CDR1 reads SGHRS; CDR2 reads YFSETQ. V was cut by 1 base and J by 1 base, with 17 bases left in between. The CDR3 is CASSLSPVGPPNTEAFF. The CDR3 DNA is TGCGCCAGCAGCTTGAGTCCGGTAGGGCCGCCGAACACTGAAGCTTTCTTT. Variable domain in full (rest from reference TRBV5-1 and TRBJ1-1): KAGVTQTPRYLIKTRGQQVTLSCSPISGHRSVSWYQQTPGQGLQFLFEYFSETQRNKGNFPGRFSGRQFSNSRSEMNVSTLELGDSALYLCASSLSPVGPPNTEAFFGQGTRLTVV.

This clonotype was counted at least ten times. This chain links TRBV6-1 with TRBJ2-7; the D gene is possibly TRBD1 (5 bases). The CDR3 runs to 13 residues. V dropped 6 bases and J dropped 0 bases, with 9 bases sitting between them. From germline, CDR1 is MNHNS and CDR2 SASEGT. CDR3 DNA: TGTGCCAGCAGCGGACATGACTCCTACGAGCAGTACTTC. It specifies CASSGHDSYEQYF.

This clonotype was observed many times. The chain couples TRBV7-8 to TRBJ2-7; D is unresolved. This CDR3 has 11 residues. The ends were cut back, 5 bases at V and 4 bases at J, with 6 bases in the middle. Germline-derived CDR1 and CDR2 are SGHVS and FQNEAQ. CDR3 sequence: CASSPQYEQYF. For the CDR3, the DNA is TGTGCCAGCAGCCCCCAGTACGAGCAGTACTTC.

This clonotype was seen many times. The chain combines TRBV14 with TRBJ2-5; D might be TRBD1 (6 bases). Germline CDR1 and CDR2: SGHDN and FVKESK. This CDR3 region has 16 residues. Trimming removed 3 bases from V and 6 bases from J, with 20 bases in between. The CDR3 DNA reads as TGTGCCAGCAGCCACACCTCAGGGGTCAGTTGGCAGACCCAGTACTTC. Translated, it gives CASSHTSGVSWQTQYF.

Ten or more counts support this clonotype. The chain uses TRBV15 and TRBJ1-2; no reliable D call. From germline, CDR1 is LNHNV and CDR2 YYDKDF (reference sequence). Trimming cost V 3 bases and J 2 bases, with 7 bases left between them. The CDR3 runs to 13 residues. As DNA, the CDR3 is TGTGCCACCAGCAGTCCCGAGAACTATGGCTACACCTTC. This sequence encodes CATSSPENYGYTF.

The chain employs TRBV7-2 and TRBJ2-7; D is unresolved. The CDR3 runs 15 residues. Germline CDR1 and CDR2: SGHTA and FQGNSA. V was trimmed by 0 bases and J by 0 bases, leaving 9 bases between them. As DNA, the CDR3 is TGTGCCAGCAGCTTAGCCAGGAGTAGCTCCTACGAGCAGTACTTC. The encoded protein is CASSLARSSSYEQYF.

This clonotype was recorded many times. This chain links TRBV6-2 or TRBV6-3 with TRBJ2-2; 7 bases fit TRBD1. From germline, CDR1 is MNHEY and CDR2 SVGEGT. V was clipped by 2 bases and J by 2 bases; unmatched bases: 11. This CDR3 is built from 18 residues. This chain's CDR3 is CASSYIYSTGVNTGELFF. In DNA form, the CDR3 reads TGTGCCAGCAGTTACATCTATAGTACAGGGGTCAACACCGGGGAGCTGTTTTTT.

This clonotype was counted ten times or more. The chain is built from TRBV29-1 and TRBJ1-1; D unclear. V was clipped by 6 bases and J by 3 bases, with 14 bases between them. Germline V gene sequence: CDR1 SQVTM, CDR2 ANQGSEA. The CDR3 covers 13 residues. CDR3 bases: TGCAGCGTAGCCCTCTCCGGATACACTGAAGCTTTCTTT. This encodes CSVALSGYTEAFF.

In this sample, this clonotype turned up many times. The rearrangement joins TRBV6-5 to TRBJ2-7; weak D call: TRBD2 (7 bases). Germline V lookup: CDR1 MNHEY, CDR2 SVGAGI. Deletions cut 6 bases from V and 2 bases from J, with 20 bases between. This CDR3 has 16 residues. The CDR3 bases are TGTGCCAGCAGCCCCCGGGGAGGGGGGCCGCCCTACGAGCAGTACTTC. Its protein product is CASSPRGGGPPYEQYF.

This chain joins TRBV5-1 and TRBJ2-2; D not certain. Between the trimmed V and J ends, which lost 4 bases and 3 bases, there was a span of 7 bases. Germline V gene sequence: CDR1 SGHRS, CDR2 YFSETQ. The CDR3 is 13 amino acids. CDR3 DNA sequence: TGCGCCAGCAGCCAATCACACACCGGGGAGCTGTTTTTT. Translation: CASSQSHTGELFF.

This clonotype has a count of ten or more. The genes are TRBV29-1 and TRBJ2-5; the match to TRBD1 covers 7 bases. V shed 0 bases and J 2 bases; nucleotides not matched to a gene: 3. Germline loops: CDR1 SQVTM, CDR2 ANQGSEA. The CDR3 has 14 amino acids. CDR3 sequence (DNA): TGCAGCGTTGAAGATCCGGACAGGCAAGAGACCCAGTACTTC. Translating gives CSVEDPDRQETQYF.

This clonotype was picked up many times. V usage is TRBV6-1 and J usage is TRBJ2-4, with TRBD2 identical over 10 bases. The CDR3 sequence is 15 residues long. Looked up from germline, CDR1 is MNHNS and CDR2 is SASEGT. Trimming cost V 7 bases and J 8 bases; bases outside gene matches: 11. For the CDR3, the DNA is TGTGCCAGCACCTCCGGCAGCGGGAGGGCCGACATTCAGTACTTC. It translates to CASTSGSGRADIQYF.